This TCR beta chain was found in a study of patients and donors after allogeneic stem cell transplantation. From the RT-PCR reads, TCRdb called clonotypes with MiXCR, one entry per CDR3 protein. The table includes about 34,000 distinct CDR3 sequences, roughly a third detected once. CDR1 is SGHDN, CDR2 FVKESK, per germline. The CDR3 contains 16 residues. With 1 base removed from V and 10 bases from J, the gap between germline ends came to 20 bases. The clonotype was recovered from a human donor who was either an allogeneic HSCT recipient or a stem cell or donor lymphocyte infusion donor (not recorded which). It is not recorded whose cells these are; they may come from a transplant donor. Sequenced material: blood, either unsorted or a sorted T cell fraction (not recorded which). The chain employs TRBV14 and TRBJ2-1; D is ambiguous. This chain's CDR3 is CASSQGSLTRSAEQFF. The CDR3 DNA reads as TGTGCCAGCAGCCAAGGGTCCCTAACCCGAAGTGCCGAGCAGTTCTTC.